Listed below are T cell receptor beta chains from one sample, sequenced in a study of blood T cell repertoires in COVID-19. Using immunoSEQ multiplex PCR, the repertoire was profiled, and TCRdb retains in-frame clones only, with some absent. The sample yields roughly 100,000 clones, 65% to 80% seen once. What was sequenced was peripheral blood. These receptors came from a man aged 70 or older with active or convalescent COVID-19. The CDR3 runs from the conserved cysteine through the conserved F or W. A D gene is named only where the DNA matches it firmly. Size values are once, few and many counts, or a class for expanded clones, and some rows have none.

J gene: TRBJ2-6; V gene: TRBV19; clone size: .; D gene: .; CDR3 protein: CASSIVKEGANVLTF; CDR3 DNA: TGTGCCAGTAGTATAGTAAAAGAGGGGGCCAACGTCCTGACTTTC
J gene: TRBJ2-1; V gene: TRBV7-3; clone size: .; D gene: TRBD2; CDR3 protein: CASSLVTSGRNEQFF; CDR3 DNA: TGTGCCAGCAGCTTAGTAACTAGCGGGAGGAATGAGCAGTTCTTC
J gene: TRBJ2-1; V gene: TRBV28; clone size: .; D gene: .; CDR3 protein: CASSRPNGANEQFF; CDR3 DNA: TGTGCCAGCAGTCGACCTAATGGGGCCAATGAGCAGTTCTTC
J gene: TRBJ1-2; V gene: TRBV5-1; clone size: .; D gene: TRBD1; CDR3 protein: CASSLDGQDNYGYTF; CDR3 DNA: TGCGCCAGCAGCTTGGACGGACAGGATAACTATGGCTACACCTTC
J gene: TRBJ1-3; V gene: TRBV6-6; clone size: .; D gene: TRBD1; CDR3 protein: CASSYGAGGNGNTIYF; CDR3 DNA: TGTGCCAGCAGTTACGGGGCAGGGGGCAATGGAAACACCATATATTTT
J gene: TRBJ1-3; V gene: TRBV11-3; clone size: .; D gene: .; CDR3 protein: CASSLDRNGRAISGNTIYF; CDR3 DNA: TGTGCCAGCAGCTTAGATAGAAACGGCAGGGCAATCTCTGGAAACACCATATATTTT
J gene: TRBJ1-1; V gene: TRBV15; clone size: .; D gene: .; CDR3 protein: CATTLRGVDTEAFF; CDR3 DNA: TGTGCCACCACCCTCCGGGGTGTCGACACTGAAGCTTTCTTT
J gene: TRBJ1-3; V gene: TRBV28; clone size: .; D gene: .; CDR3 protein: CASSLSGSGNTIYF; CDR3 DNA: TGTGCCAGCAGTTTGTCGGGGAGTGGAAACACCATATATTTT
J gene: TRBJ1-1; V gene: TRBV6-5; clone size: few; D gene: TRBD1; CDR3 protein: CASRTGRTEAFF; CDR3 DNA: TGTGCCAGCAGGACAGGGCGAACTGAAGCTTTCTTT
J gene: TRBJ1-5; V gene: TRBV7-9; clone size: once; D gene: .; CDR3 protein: CASSSASYSNQPQHF; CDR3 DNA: TGTGCCAGCAGCTCAGCATCCTATAGCAATCAGCCCCAGCATTTT